This TCR beta chain originates from a study of neurological immune-mediated disorders. Study-wide results and limits: Multiple sclerosis was found to have the least TCR clonal expansion, below healthy controls, and HTLV-1-associated myelopathy the most.

This clonotype was detected many times. Its target is unknown. CDR1 and CDR2 (germline): SGHRS, YFSETQ. The CDR3 spans 15 residues. J gave up 4 bases and V 4 bases, and 7 bases lay outside the gene matches. In TCRdb, the 5' RACE reads were re-called with MiXCR into one record per CDR3 protein. The table has about 89,000 distinct CDR3 sequences, roughly 2.6% seen once; the top ten hold 1.1%. Unsorted libraries were derived from 2 million PBMCs stored at -80 C. Sequencing used PBMCs. The gene calls are TRBV5-1 and TRBJ2-3; 9 positions agree with TRBD1. The TCR sequence derives from a woman in her 30s with multiple sclerosis. The CDR3, as DNA: TGCGCCAGCAGCACCTGGACAGGGGTTGCAGATACGCAGTATTTT. As protein: CASSTWTGVADTQYF.